This TCR beta chain is from a study of T cell repertoires in cytomegalovirus infection. Background on the study: Signatures in public TCR beta sequences pointed to both CMV infection and matching HLA type. Points from the study as a whole: In two of eight donors, the top clonotype was HLA-C-restricted CMV-specific.

TCRdb called the reads again in MiXCR, with one record for every CDR3 protein. This sample carries more than 650,000 distinct CDR3 sequences, approximately 40% of them seen once, and the ten largest clones take 2.8%. Germline lookup yields CDR1 LNHDA and CDR2 SQIVND (reference sequence). The V end was cut by 6 bases, the J end by 3 bases, with 8 bases between. The CDR3 is 12 amino acids. On this clonotype itself: Its antigen is still unknown.

The rearrangement uses TRBV19 and TRBJ1-2; D uncertain. The source of this sequence is a human donor in good health (CMV status not recorded). Some clones in this sample may be carry-over from other donors' samples. Sequenced material: PBMCs. CDR3 residues: CASRAFDYGYTF. The CDR3 DNA sequence: TGTGCCAGTAGAGCTTTCGACTATGGCTACACCTTC.